A single sample is the source of the 13 T cell receptor beta chains below, sequenced in a study of control samples from healthy donors and cancer patients. Here immunoSEQ multiplex PCR was the method, and the copy in TCRdb shows in-frame clones only, minus some. The sample has under 450,000 clones, around 90% seen once. Sequencing input: PBMCs. The source of these receptors is a man aged 40-55 years with head and neck cancer.

This chain connects TRBV7-2 to TRBJ2-1; 8 bases line up with TRBD2. V shed 6 bases, J shed 3 bases, and the junction held 7 bases outside the gene matches. This CDR3 has 15 residues. Germline values: CDR1 SGHTA, CDR2 FQGNSA. The CDR3 reads CASRPTSGIYNEQFF. CDR3 sequence (DNA): TGTGCCAGCAGACCAACTAGCGGCATCTACAATGAGCAGTTCTTC.

The chain employs TRBV15 and TRBJ1-3; a possible D gene is TRBD1 (6 bases). This CDR3 is 15 amino acids long. The V end lost 0 bases, the J end lost 2 bases, and 8 bases lay between the germline ends. Germline loops: CDR1 LNHNV, CDR2 YYDKDF (reference sequence). CDR3 amino acids: CATSRDRGAGNTIYF. CDR3 nucleotides: TGTGCCACCAGCAGAGATAGGGGGGCTGGAAACACCATATATTTT.

The rearrangement links TRBV19 to TRBJ2-1; D call uncertain. V lost 8 bases and J lost 4, with 6 bases in between. This CDR3 spans 11 amino acids. Germline assignment: CDR1 LNHDA and CDR2 SQIVND (reference sequence). In DNA, the CDR3 is TGTGCCAGTGCGTCGTACAATGAGCAGTTCTTC. It translates to CASASYNEQFF.

The rearrangement uses TRBV7-2 and TRBJ2-3; the D is unclear. The CDR3 runs 15 residues. Trimming took off 2 bases at V and 2 bases at J, with 11 bases between the two ends. Germline V gene data show CDR1 as SGHTA and CDR2 as FQGNSA. CDR3 protein: CASSLYLRVTDTQYF. CDR3 nucleotide sequence: TGTGCCAGCAGCTTATATCTTCGGGTCACAGATACGCAGTATTTT. Supplemented by reference TRBV7-2 and TRBJ2-3, the full variable domain reads GAGVSQSPSNKVTEKGKDVELRCDPISGHTALYWYRQSLGQGLEFLIYFQGNSAPDKSGLPSDRFSAERTGGSVSTLTIQRTQQEDSAVYLCASSLYLRVTDTQYFGPGTRLTVL.

The CDR3 reads CASSQDGRARGLDYTQYF. CDR3 DNA sequence: TGCGCCAGCAGCCAAGATGGGAGGGCCAGGGGGTTGGATTATACGCAGTATTTT. The chain links TRBV4-1 to TRBJ2-3; TRBD1 or TRBD2 may be the D gene (7 bases each). CDR3 size: 18 residues. Germline assignment: CDR1 MGHRA and CDR2 YSYEKL. The ends were cut back, 0 bases at V and 7 bases at J, with 23 bases in the middle.

This sequence joins TRBV28 and TRBJ1-1; 7 positions match TRBD1. V gave up 6 bases and J gave up 2 bases; unmatched junction bases: 12. CDR3 size: 16 residues. CDR1 is MDHEN, CDR2 SYDVKM, per germline. The CDR3 DNA reads TGTGCCAGCAGCGCCGGAGCCGAGGGGGCCAACACTGAAGCTTTCTTT. Translation: CASSAGAEGANTEAFF.

The rearrangement links TRBV6-5 to TRBJ1-1, with no clear D. Germline assignment: CDR1 MNHEY and CDR2 SVGAGI. Trimming took 0 bases from V and 6 from J, leaving 11 bases between them. The CDR3 length is 14 residues. The CDR3 loop is CASSYSILRSEAFF. CDR3 coding DNA: TGTGCCAGCAGTTACTCGATATTACGATCTGAAGCTTTCTTT.

V is TRBV29-1 and J is TRBJ2-3; D call uncertain. Between the trimmed V and J ends, which lost 4 bases and 0 bases, there was a span of 14 bases. Germline V gene data show CDR1 as SQVTM and CDR2 as ANQGSEA. The CDR3 totals 15 residues. CDR3 in amino acids: CSVATALLSTDTQYF. The CDR3 DNA reads TGCAGCGTTGCTACGGCACTGCTTAGCACAGATACGCAGTATTTT.

This chain joins TRBV24-1 and TRBJ2-2; D remains ambiguous. V was clipped by 9 bases and J by 0 bases, with 13 bases between them. Germline-derived CDR1 and CDR2 are KGHDR and SFDVKD. This CDR3 is 15 amino acids long. The CDR3 DNA is TGTGCCACCCTTTTTAACTCCCCGAACACCGGGGAGCTGTTTTTT. Protein: CATLFNSPNTGELFF.

In nucleotides, the CDR3 is TGTGCCAGCAGTTCTCCAGGGGGCGAAAATGAAAAACTGTTTTTT. Protein sequence: CASSSPGGENEKLFF. This chain connects TRBV2 to TRBJ1-4; TRBD1 agrees at 8 bases. The CDR3 contains 15 residues. The V gene end was trimmed by 5 bases and the J gene end by 5 bases; junction bases not matched to a gene: 7. Germline loops: CDR1 SNHLY, CDR2 FYNNEI.

The rearrangement joins TRBV19 to TRBJ2-6; TRBD1 matches 10 bases. The length of the CDR3 is 16 residues. CDR1 is LNHDA, CDR2 SQIVND, per germline (reference sequence). The V and J ends lost 8 bases and 2 bases, in that order; junction bases with no gene match: 6. Here the CDR3 reads CASAGTGVTGANVLTF. As DNA, the CDR3 is TGTGCCAGTGCCGGGACAGGGGTCACTGGGGCCAACGTCCTGACTTTC.

The chain uses TRBV5-8 and TRBJ1-1; 9 nucleotides match TRBD1. Losses at the gene ends were 3 bases for V and 4 bases for J; bases not matched to a gene: 4. Germline V CDR1 and CDR2: SGHTS, YDEGEE. The CDR3 has 14 amino acids. The chain's CDR3 is CASSWDRAATEAFF. CDR3 coding DNA: TGTGCCAGCAGCTGGGACAGGGCCGCCACTGAAGCTTTCTTT.

The chain links TRBV4-2 to TRBJ2-3, with TRBD1 matching over 10 bases. J gave up 4 bases and V 4 bases, and 2 bases lay outside the gene matches. CDR3 length: 14 amino acids. Germline CDR1 is LGHNA and CDR2 is YNFKEQ. The CDR3 nucleotides are TGTGCCAGCAGCCGGGACAGGGGCCCAGATACGCAGTATTTT. It specifies CASSRDRGPDTQYF.